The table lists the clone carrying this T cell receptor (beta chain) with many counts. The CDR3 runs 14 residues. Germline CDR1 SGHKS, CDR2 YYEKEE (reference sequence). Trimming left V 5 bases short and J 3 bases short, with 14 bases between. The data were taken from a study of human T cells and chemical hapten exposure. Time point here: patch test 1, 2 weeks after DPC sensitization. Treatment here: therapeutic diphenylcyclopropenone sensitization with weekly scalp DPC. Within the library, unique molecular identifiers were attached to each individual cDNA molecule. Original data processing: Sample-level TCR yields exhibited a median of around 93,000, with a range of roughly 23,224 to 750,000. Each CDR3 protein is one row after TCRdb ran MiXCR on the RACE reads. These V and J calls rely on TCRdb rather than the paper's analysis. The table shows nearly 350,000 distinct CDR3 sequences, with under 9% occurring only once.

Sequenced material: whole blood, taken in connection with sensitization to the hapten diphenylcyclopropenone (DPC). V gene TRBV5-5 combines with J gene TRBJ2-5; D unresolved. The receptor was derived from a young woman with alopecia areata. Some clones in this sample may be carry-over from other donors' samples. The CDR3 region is CASRDQGQKETQYF. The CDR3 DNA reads TGTGCCAGCAGAGACCAAGGCCAGAAAGAGACCCAGTACTTC.